Each of the 21 T cell receptor beta chains below was sequenced from the same sample in a study of blood T cell repertoires in COVID-19. The table came from immunoSEQ multiplex PCR; TCRdb's copy has only in-frame clones and leaves some out. The data contain approximately 210,000 clones, more than 75% of them singletons. The sample taken for sequencing was peripheral blood. These receptors were obtained from a woman in her thirties or forties with acute or convalescent COVID-19.

This sequence joins TRBV3-1 (or the pseudogene TRBV3-2) and TRBJ2-1; D is perhaps TRBD2 (6 bases). This CDR3 is 16 amino acids long. Germline V gene data show CDR1 as LGHDT and CDR2 as YNNKEL (reference sequence). Trimming left V 6 bases short and J 3 bases short, with 18 bases between. CDR3 nucleotide sequence: TGTGCCAGCAGGGTGGGGCGGGGCCATCACTACAATGAGCAGTTCTTC. It translates to CASRVGRGHHYNEQFF.

The V and J genes are TRBV4-2 and TRBJ2-2; the D gene is possibly TRBD2 (5 bases). CDR1 and CDR2 (germline): LGHNA, YNFKEQ. This CDR3 spans 13 amino acids. V dropped 3 bases and J dropped 4 bases, with 6 bases sitting between them. The CDR3 coding sequence is TGTGCCAGCAGCCATAGCGTCACCGGGGAGCTGTTTTTT. Its protein product is CASSHSVTGELFF.

The chain carries TRBV4-1 and TRBJ2-3, with D possibly TRBD2 on 5 matching bases. V dropped 5 bases and J dropped 4 bases, with 13 bases sitting between them. This CDR3 is built from 14 residues. Germline assignment: CDR1 MGHRA and CDR2 YSYEKL. CDR3 coding DNA: TGCGCCAGCAGCTCCGGGGTAGACGCAGATACGCAGTATTTT. Protein: CASSSGVDADTQYF.

The V gene is TRBV3-1 (or the pseudogene TRBV3-2), the J gene TRBJ2-1; D is perhaps TRBD1 (6 bases). Germline V gives CDR1 LGHDT, CDR2 YNNKEL (reference sequence). This CDR3 is 16 amino acids long. V was cut by 0 bases and J by 8 bases, with 17 bases left in between. The CDR3 here is CASSQESLQGQDEQFF. CDR3 bases: TGTGCCAGCAGCCAAGAGTCGTTACAGGGTCAGGATGAGCAGTTCTTC.

The gene calls are TRBV9 and TRBJ2-3; 7 bases are a match to TRBD1. Per the germline V gene, CDR1 is SGDLS and CDR2 is YYNGEE. Trimming took 3 bases from V and 0 from J; bases not matched to a gene: 10. This CDR3 contains 17 residues. The CDR3 protein is CASSATLGGVSTDTQYF. The DNA of the CDR3 is TGTGCCAGCAGCGCCACCCTAGGGGGCGTTAGCACAGATACGCAGTATTTT.

This sequence joins TRBV6-4 and TRBJ1-1, with a weak D call TRBD1 (5 bases). V lost 6 bases, J lost 2 bases, and 13 bases lay in between. Germline lookup yields CDR1 MRHNA and CDR2 SNTAGT. There are 14 residues in the CDR3. The CDR3 region is CASSPGGDNTEAFF. Here the CDR3 DNA reads TGTGCCAGCAGCCCCGGGGGAGATAACACTGAAGCTTTCTTT.

The gene calls are TRBV6-5 and TRBJ1-3; no firm D call. V was clipped by 5 bases and J by 3 bases, with 8 bases between them. CDR3 size: 13 residues. Germline-derived CDR1 and CDR2 are MNHEY and SVGAGI. The CDR3 protein is CASSRRSGNTIYF. The CDR3 region has the DNA TGTGCCAGCAGTAGACGGAGTGGAAACACCATATATTTT.

The chain links TRBV5-6 to TRBJ2-1; 7 bases line up with TRBD1. The CDR3 spans 14 residues. Germline V gene data show CDR1 as SGHDT and CDR2 as YYEEEE. V was pared by 1 base and J by 4 bases, with 2 bases of the junction left unmatched. The CDR3 region has the DNA TGTGCCAGCAGCTTGAGGGGGCTATACAATGAGCAGTTCTTC. This codes for CASSLRGLYNEQFF.

The chain has TRBV11-2 and TRBJ1-2; tentative D call: TRBD1 (6 bases). The germline CDR1 and CDR2 sequences are SGHAT and FQNNGV. V was trimmed by 4 bases and J by 4 bases, leaving 19 bases between them. The CDR3 length is 16 residues. The chain's CDR3 is CASSSTKSGTIYGYTF. DNA of the CDR3: TGTGCCAGCAGCTCGACAAAATCCGGGACAATCTATGGCTACACCTTC.

The rearrangement links TRBV18 to TRBJ1-2, with no clear D. V was trimmed by 3 bases and J by 2 bases, leaving 10 bases between them. Germline V gene sequence: CDR1 KGHSH, CDR2 LQKENI. This CDR3 contains 14 residues. CDR3 bases: TGTGCCAGCTCACCTCCCGGGTCCAACTATGGCTACACCTTC. Residues: CASSPPGSNYGYTF.

This clone showed up just once. The chain combines TRBV2 with TRBJ2-7; no reliable D call. This CDR3 is 12 amino acids long. Trimming took off 5 bases at V and 6 bases at J, with 11 bases between the two ends. Per the germline V gene, CDR1 is SNHLY and CDR2 is FYNNEI. This CDR3 reads CASSPDLSEQYF. CDR3 bases: TGTGCCAGCAGTCCCGATCTGAGCGAGCAGTACTTC.

The chain couples TRBV2 to TRBJ2-7; 9 bases fit TRBD2. Germline-derived CDR1 and CDR2 are SNHLY and FYNNEI. The CDR3 sequence is 16 residues long. J lost 10 bases, V lost 6 bases, and 19 bases had no gene match. The CDR3 here is CASSPVPGGGGREQYF. The CDR3 bases are TGTGCCAGCAGCCCCGTACCAGGCGGGGGGGGAAGAGAACAGTACTTC.

A single count supports this clone. Other DNA sequences from this sample encode an identical CDR3 as well. V is TRBV7-3 and J is TRBJ1-2; 8 bases are shared with TRBD1. This CDR3 comprises 13 residues. CDR1 SGHTA and CDR2 FQGTGA come from the germline V gene. Trimming removed 6 bases from V and 8 bases from J; junction bases left unmatched: 8. The CDR3 loop reads CASSPGQGWGYTF. CDR3 DNA sequence: TGTGCCAGCAGTCCCGGACAGGGCTGGGGCTACACCTTC.

This chain connects TRBV5-1 to TRBJ2-3; possibly TRBD2 for D (5 bases). Trimming pared 1 base from V and 6 bases from J, leaving 6 bases between. Germline V gives CDR1 SGHRS, CDR2 YFSETQ. The CDR3 contains 12 residues. The CDR3 region is CASSLSGDTQYF. CDR3 DNA sequence: TGCGCCAGCAGCTTGTCGGGGGATACGCAGTATTTT.

This clone appeared a single time. The chain uses TRBV19 and TRBJ1-5; maybe TRBD1 (6 bases). Germline V CDR1 and CDR2: LNHDA, SQIVND (reference sequence). V dropped 6 bases and J dropped 5 bases, with 11 bases sitting between them. This CDR3 spans 13 amino acids. CDR3 DNA sequence: TGTGCCAGTAGCGGGACAACATATCAGCCCCAGCATTTT. Translation: CASSGTTYQPQHF.

The table lists this clone with a few counts. The rearrangement links TRBV4-2 to TRBJ1-1, with 7 positions matching TRBD1. Per germline, CDR1 LGHNA and CDR2 YNFKEQ. The CDR3 is 14 amino acids. V trimming: 2 bases; J trimming: 1 base; junction bases outside the gene matches: 1. DNA of the CDR3: TGTGCCAGCAGCCAAACAGGGGAGAACACTGAAGCTTTCTTT. This encodes CASSQTGENTEAFF.

This clone was counted between two and nine times. The V and J genes are TRBV27 and TRBJ2-7; D unclear. The V gene's germline CDR1 is MNHEY and CDR2 SMNVEV (reference sequence). The CDR3 is 13 amino acids. Trimming took 3 bases from V and 6 from J, leaving 12 bases between them. CDR3 in amino acids: CASSLGLAGEQYF. The CDR3 DNA reads as TGTGCCAGCAGTTTGGGTCTCGCAGGCGAGCAGTACTTC.

The sample holds a few counts of this clone. The chain employs TRBV4-3 and TRBJ2-2; 10 bases are a match to TRBD1. Germline CDR1 reads LGHNA; CDR2 reads YSLEER. The CDR3 length is 15 residues. The junction had 2 bases not matched to a gene; V was cut back by 3 bases and J by 4 bases. The chain's CDR3 is CASSQDRGTTGELFF. For the CDR3, the DNA is TGCGCCAGCAGCCAGGACAGGGGGACCACCGGGGAGCTGTTTTTT.

This clone was seen just once. This rearrangement joins TRBV19 to TRBJ2-2; 10 bases are a match to TRBD2. V lost 9 bases and J lost 0; bases outside the gene matches: 10. Germline CDR1 is LNHDA and CDR2 is SQIVND (reference sequence). The CDR3 has 17 residues. CDR3 residues: CASTHPLAGANTGELFF. Written as DNA, the CDR3 is TGTGCCAGCACCCATCCCCTAGCGGGGGCGAACACCGGGGAGCTGTTTTTT.

The chain employs TRBV4-2 and TRBJ2-7, with TRBD2 as a possible D gene (5 bases). The CDR3 covers 15 residues. Trimming took off 0 bases at V and 3 bases at J, with 12 bases between the two ends. Germline-derived CDR1 and CDR2 are LGHNA and YNFKEQ. The DNA for the CDR3 is TGTGCCAGCAGCCAAGATAAAGGTACTAGCTACGAGCAGTACTTC. Encoded protein: CASSQDKGTSYEQYF.

This clone was seen a single time. The rearrangement uses TRBV12-5 and TRBJ2-5, with 8 bases lining up with TRBD2. Germline CDR1 reads LGHNT; CDR2 reads FRNRAP. Trimming cost V 3 bases and J 4 bases; bases outside gene matches: 7. The CDR3 is 15 amino acids. DNA for the CDR3: TGTGCTAGTGGTTTCCAGCGGGAGCCGGGAGAGACCCAGTACTTC. Its translation: CASGFQREPGETQYF.